The 27 T cell receptor beta chains in this list originate from one sample, sequenced in a study of blood T cell repertoires in COVID-19 (dated by TCRdb to 2019 to 2021). Libraries were made using the immunoSEQ multiplex PCR assay. TCRdb carries this immuneACCESS record with in-frame sequences only. Its versions omit some clonotypes, under half of them owing to an unresolved V gene in the studies checked, with the rest unexplained. Counted in this sample were 150,000 to 200,000 clones; 80% to 90% of them appeared once. Of the sample, roughly 1.4% is held by the ten largest clones. The specimen was peripheral blood. The source is a woman aged 50 to 65 with acute or convalescent COVID-19.

The chain uses TRBV6-5 and TRBJ2-7; 7 bases agree with TRBD1. This CDR3 comprises 13 residues. The V gene end was trimmed by 6 bases and the J gene end by 7 bases; junction bases not matched to a gene: 9. Germline loops: CDR1 MNHEY, CDR2 SVGAGI. In DNA, the CDR3 is TGTGCCAGCAGAGCAGGGGGTTCTCTTGAGCAGTACTTC. This gives the protein CASRAGGSLEQYF.

The rearrangement links TRBV7-8 to TRBJ2-7; 8 nucleotides agree with TRBD2. The CDR3 extends over 15 amino acids. In germline, CDR1 is SGHVS, CDR2 FQNEAQ. The J segment lost 2 bases and the V segment lost 5 bases, leaving 8 bases of the junction unmatched. The CDR3 coding sequence is TGTGCCAGCAGCCCCCGGGTAGCGGGGACCTACGAGCAGTACTTC. This gives the protein CASSPRVAGTYEQYF.

V usage is TRBV21-1 and J usage is TRBJ1-2; TRBD1 was called by the table and not checked on the DNA. TRBV21-1 is given as a pseudogene. The CDR3 loop spans 14 amino acids. CDR3 loop: CASTKTGTNYGYTF. The CDR3 region has the DNA TGTGCCAGCACCAAGACAGGGACTAACTATGGCTACACCTTC.

This chain links TRBV11-2 with TRBJ2-7; TRBD2 might be the D (5 bases). The V end was cut by 3 bases, the J end by 3 bases, with 12 bases between. Germline CDR1 reads SGHAT; CDR2 reads FQNNGV. The CDR3 loop spans 14 amino acids. Written as DNA, the CDR3 is TGTGCCAGCAGCTTCCTAGCCTCGAGCTACGAGCAGTACTTC. This sequence encodes CASSFLASSYEQYF. Filled out from reference TRBV11-2 and TRBJ2-7, the complete variable domain reads EAGVAQSPRYKIIEKRQSVAFWCNPISGHATLYWYQQILGQGPKLLIQFQNNGVVDDSQLPKDRFSAERLKGVDSTLKIQPAKLEDSAVYLCASSFLASSYEQYFGPGTRLTVT.

V gene TRBV10-3 combines with J gene TRBJ1-1; D uncertain. CDR3 length equals 12 residues. Germline V CDR1 and CDR2: ENHRY, SYGVKD. Trimming took off 7 bases at V and 2 bases at J, with 8 bases between the two ends. CDR3 loop: CAITGVNTEAFF. The CDR3 nucleotides read TGTGCCATCACCGGGGTCAACACTGAAGCTTTCTTT.

This rearrangement joins TRBV5-6 to TRBJ1-2, with 7 bases lining up with TRBD1. The CDR3 covers 15 residues. V gave up 2 bases and J gave up 3 bases; unmatched junction bases: 7. Germline-derived CDR1 and CDR2 are SGHDT and YYEEEE. The chain's CDR3 is CASSLPGQAYYGYTF. The CDR3 DNA sequence: TGTGCCAGCAGCTTACCCGGACAGGCTTACTATGGCTACACCTTC.

The chain is built from TRBV14 and TRBJ2-5; 11 bases line up with TRBD1. With 0 bases clipped from V and 10 bases from J, the junction kept 7 bases outside the gene matches. Per the germline V gene, CDR1 is SGHDN and CDR2 is FVKESK. There are 15 residues in the CDR3. CDR3 sequence (DNA): TGTGCCAGCAGCCAAGATAACTGGACAGGGGGCTACCAGTACTTC. Its protein product is CASSQDNWTGGYQYF.

V and J are TRBV7-9 and TRBJ1-6, with 7 bases lining up with TRBD1. Germline CDR1 SEHNR, CDR2 FQNEAQ (reference sequence). The CDR3 length is 14 residues. Germline trimming cut 5 bases from V and 8 bases from J; bases unmatched to any gene: 6. CDR3 amino acids: CASSRGGSDSPLHF. The CDR3 region has the DNA TGTGCCAGCAGCAGAGGGGGCAGCGATTCACCCCTCCACTTT.

The chain has TRBV19 and TRBJ2-7, with a weak D call TRBD2 (6 bases). This CDR3 is 15 amino acids long. Germline loops: CDR1 LNHDA, CDR2 SQIVND (reference sequence). Trimming shortened V by 0 bases and J by 6 bases, and 15 bases separated the two germline ends. This CDR3 reads CASSIDRATRGEQYF. CDR3 DNA sequence: TGTGCCAGTAGTATAGATCGAGCGACTAGGGGCGAGCAGTACTTC.

The chain uses TRBV6-6 and TRBJ1-5; the match to TRBD1 covers 9 bases. CDR1 MNHNY and CDR2 SVGAGI come from the germline V gene (reference sequence). CDR3 size: 16 residues. Trimming cost V 4 bases and J 5 bases; bases outside gene matches: 9. CDR3 DNA: TGTGCCAGCAGTTGGGACAGGGATAGTGGCGATCAGCCCCAGCATTTT. This translates into CASSWDRDSGDQPQHF.

CDR3: CASSLDGYEQYF. CDR3 in DNA: TGTGCCAGCAGCTTAGACGGGTACGAGCAGTACTTC. V usage is TRBV11-3 and J usage is TRBJ2-7, with D unclear. There are 12 residues in the CDR3. Germline V gene sequence: CDR1 SGHNT, CDR2 YENEEA. With 0 bases removed from V and 4 bases from J, the gap between germline ends came to 4 bases.

This rearrangement joins TRBV2 to TRBJ2-1, with 10 bases matching TRBD2. V was pared by 9 bases and J by 0 bases, with 2 bases of the junction left unmatched. The CDR3 covers 14 residues. Germline lookup yields CDR1 SNHLY and CDR2 FYNNEI. CDR3 in amino acids: CASERGGSYNEQFF. The CDR3 DNA sequence: TGTGCCAGTGAGCGGGGGGGCTCCTACAATGAGCAGTTCTTC.

This rearrangement joins TRBV30 to TRBJ1-4; D is unclear. Trimming left V 2 bases short and J 0 bases short, with 25 bases between. This CDR3 is built from 20 residues. From germline, CDR1 is GTSNPN and CDR2 SVGIG (reference sequence). The CDR3: CAWSPRPWTGALATNEKLFF. The CDR3 coding sequence is TGTGCCTGGAGTCCAAGACCCTGGACGGGAGCCTTGGCAACTAATGAAAAACTGTTTTTT.

The chain combines TRBV29-1 with TRBJ2-3, with D uncertain. V was shortened by 8 bases and J by 1 base, with 16 bases between the two germline ends. Germline V gene lookup returns CDR1 SQVTM and CDR2 ANQGSEA. This CDR3 has 14 residues. The CDR3 DNA sequence: TGCAGCTCTCTAGACGGGTTAGGCACAGATACGCAGTATTTT. Its protein is CSSLDGLGTDTQYF.

This chain uses TRBV12-1 with TRBJ2-3; whether TRBD2, the table's D call, matches the DNA was not checked. TRBV12-1 is described as a pseudogene. There are 14 residues in the CDR3. The CDR3 region is CAIPDWALTDTQYF. The CDR3 coding sequence is TGTGCCATACCGGACTGGGCGCTCACAGATACGCAGTATTTT.

This clone was recorded only once. This chain connects TRBV19 to TRBJ2-2; 7 bases are a match to TRBD2. Per the germline V gene, CDR1 is LNHDA and CDR2 is SQIVND (reference sequence). V gave up 6 bases and J gave up 5 bases; unmatched junction bases: 3. The CDR3 is 13 amino acids. CDR3 amino acids: CASSWRETGELFF. As DNA, the CDR3 is TGTGCCAGTAGCTGGCGGGAGACCGGGGAGCTGTTTTTT.

In its sample, this clone was seen once. The chain couples TRBV27 to TRBJ1-2; D gene ambiguous. V was clipped by 2 bases and J by 1 base, with 11 bases between them. Per germline, CDR1 MNHEY and CDR2 SMNVEV (reference sequence). The CDR3 loop spans 15 amino acids. Written as DNA, the CDR3 is TGTGCCAGCAGTTTAGTATACGGGAGTAACTATGGCTACACCTTC. It yields the protein CASSLVYGSNYGYTF.

The chain links TRBV13 to TRBJ2-1; the match to TRBD2 covers 11 bases. Germline V gene data show CDR1 as PRHDT and CDR2 as FYEKMQ (reference sequence). This CDR3 spans 15 amino acids. V shed 4 bases, J shed 6 bases, and the junction held 5 bases outside the gene matches. CDR3 nucleotide sequence: TGTGCCAGCAGCTCTACTAGCGGGAGTTTCAATGAGCAGTTCTTC. Its protein is CASSSTSGSFNEQFF.

The genes are TRBV5-1 and TRBJ1-5; 9 bases are a match to TRBD1. In germline, CDR1 is SGHRS, CDR2 YFSETQ. CDR3 length equals 14 residues. J was trimmed by 6 bases and V by 2 bases; bases with no gene match: 3. The DNA of the CDR3 is TGCGCCAGCAGCTTTGACAGGGGGAGTCAGCCCCAGCATTTT. It codes for CASSFDRGSQPQHF.

CDR3 DNA: TGTGCCACCAGTGATTCGGACATTGGTGGCTACACCTTC. It translates to CATSDSDIGGYTF. The rearrangement joins TRBV24-1 to TRBJ1-2, with D perhaps TRBD1 (5 bases). Germline values: CDR1 KGHDR, CDR2 SFDVKD. Trimming took off 2 bases at V and 7 bases at J, with 10 bases between the two ends. The CDR3 spans 13 residues.

The CDR3 bases are TGTGCCAGCAGCCGCCGGGACAGGGGGTACAATGAGCAGTTCTTC. Protein: CASSRRDRGYNEQFF. The genes are TRBV5-4 and TRBJ2-1; 11 nucleotides agree with TRBD1. J was trimmed by 4 bases and V by 4 bases; bases with no gene match: 4. The CDR3 length is 15 residues. The germline V gene encodes CDR1 SGHNT and CDR2 YYREEE (reference sequence).

The rearrangement joins TRBV20-1 to TRBJ1-1; possible D gene TRBD1, 6 bases. V was clipped by 3 bases and J by 5 bases, with 19 bases between them. The V gene's germline CDR1 is DFQATT and CDR2 SNEGSKA (reference sequence). The CDR3 loop spans 15 amino acids. The CDR3 bases are TGCAGTGCTAGTCCCCTTCAGGGGATTAGGACTGAAGCTTTCTTT. Protein sequence: CSASPLQGIRTEAFF.

The V and J genes are TRBV14 and TRBJ2-7, with 7 bases fitting TRBD2. Trimming removed 1 base from V and 7 bases from J; junction bases left unmatched: 7. The CDR3 totals 14 residues. Per the germline V gene, CDR1 is SGHDN and CDR2 is FVKESK. The CDR3 nucleotides read TGTGCCAGCAGCCAAGGAACTTGGGGGGGAGAGCAGTACTTC. Amino acids: CASSQGTWGGEQYF.

The J gene is TRBJ1-6, the V gene TRBV19, with D tentatively TRBD1 (6 bases). This CDR3 spans 16 amino acids. Germline CDR1 is LNHDA and CDR2 is SQIVND (reference sequence). V lost 4 bases to trimming and J lost 10 bases, with 20 bases between them. The CDR3 spells CASSTGTSTIKSPLHF. In nucleotides, the CDR3 is TGTGCCAGTAGTACTGGGACATCCACCATAAAATCACCCCTCCACTTT.

The chain has TRBV9 and TRBJ1-3; no reliable D call. The germline gives CDR1 SGDLS, CDR2 YYNGEE. The CDR3 is 15 amino acids. V dropped 0 bases and J dropped 0 bases, with 7 bases sitting between them. The CDR3 region has the DNA TGTGCCAGCAGCGTAGCTTCGGGCTCTGGAAACACCATATATTTT. Its protein is CASSVASGSGNTIYF.

This chain connects TRBV5-1 to TRBJ1-1; D not certain. Trimming cost V 4 bases and J 1 base, with 8 bases left between them. The CDR3 is 13 residues long. Per the germline V gene, CDR1 is SGHRS and CDR2 is YFSETQ. In nucleotides, the CDR3 is TGCGCCAGCAGCCCACGCGCGAACACTGAAGCTTTCTTT. It translates to CASSPRANTEAFF.

The J gene is TRBJ1-3, the V gene TRBV12-5; D unresolved. Germline assignment: CDR1 LGHNT and CDR2 FRNRAP. This CDR3 is 12 amino acids long. The V end lost 6 bases, the J end lost 11 bases, and 14 bases lay between the germline ends. The CDR3 nucleotides are TGTGCTAGTGGCCCGGAAAACAGAGCCATATATTTT. Encoded protein: CASGPENRAIYF.